This passage covers 24 T cell receptor beta chains from one sample sequenced in a study of blood T cell repertoires in COVID-19. Method: immunoSEQ multiplex PCR; TCRdb's copy keeps in-frame clones and lacks some. This repertoire shows about 200,000 clones, approximately 82% found once; its top ten account for approximately 6.9%. Sample: peripheral blood. These receptors were taken from a human donor with acute or convalescent COVID-19. The donor label of this sample is uncertain.

The rearrangement joins TRBV2 to TRBJ1-5, with TRBD1 identical over 8 bases. The germline V gene encodes CDR1 SNHLY and CDR2 FYNNEI. Trimming took 9 bases from V and 4 from J; bases not matched to a gene: 5. The CDR3 consists of 13 residues. CDR3 in amino acids: CASTTGENQPQHF. CDR3 sequence (DNA): TGTGCCAGTACGACAGGGGAAAATCAGCCCCAGCATTTT.

The V and J genes are TRBV15 and TRBJ2-7; 8 bases are a match to TRBD2. Unmatched junction bases numbered 3, after V lost 0 bases and J lost 2 bases. Germline assignment: CDR1 LNHNV and CDR2 YYDKDF (reference sequence). CDR3 length: 15 residues. CDR3 residues: CATSRDRGGAYEQYF. The CDR3 DNA follows: TGTGCCACCAGCAGAGATCGGGGGGGAGCCTACGAGCAGTACTTC.

CDR3: CSASRQNYGYTF. The CDR3 coding sequence is TGCAGTGCTAGTCGACAAAACTATGGCTACACCTTC. The rearrangement links TRBV20-1 to TRBJ1-2; D is unclear. V was clipped by 3 bases and J by 2 bases, with 7 bases between them. The CDR3 sequence is 12 residues long. CDR1 and CDR2 from the germline V gene are DFQATT and SNEGSKA (reference sequence).

This rearrangement joins TRBV19 to TRBJ2-2; 7 bases align to TRBD1. CDR3 length: 14 amino acids. Trimming cost V 10 bases and J 4 bases; bases outside gene matches: 9. Germline V gives CDR1 LNHDA, CDR2 SQIVND (reference sequence). The CDR3, as DNA: TGTGCCACTTCACAGGGGATAGGCACCGGGGAGCTGTTTTTT. Its translation: CATSQGIGTGELFF.

CDR3 in DNA: TGTGCCAGCAGCCCCCGGAGGTCTAATGAAAAACTGTTTTTT. This gives the protein CASSPRRSNEKLFF. The chain combines TRBV7-9 with TRBJ1-4, with D unclear. The CDR3 has 14 residues. Trimming pared 5 bases from V and 3 bases from J, leaving 10 bases between. Germline V gene data show CDR1 as SEHNR and CDR2 as FQNEAQ (reference sequence).

The chain uses TRBV19 and TRBJ2-7; the match to TRBD2 covers 7 bases. J gave up 2 bases and V 6 bases, and 7 bases lay outside the gene matches. The CDR3 length is 14 residues. From germline, CDR1 is LNHDA and CDR2 SQIVND (reference sequence). CDR3 in DNA: TGTGCCAGTAGAGGGAACGGGAGGCCCTACGAGCAGTACTTC. Its translation is CASRGNGRPYEQYF.

This clone was counted between two and nine times. The V and J genes are TRBV7-7 and TRBJ2-5; TRBD2 is a possible D gene (5 bases). V lost 1 base and J 7 bases, leaving 10 bases between the germline ends. Looked up from germline, CDR1 is SSHAT and CDR2 is FNYEAQ (reference sequence). CDR3 length: 13 residues. This CDR3 reads CASSLGGEGTQYF. CDR3 DNA: TGTGCCAGCAGCTTAGGAGGTGAGGGGACCCAGTACTTC.

A single count supports this clone. The genes are TRBV7-9 and TRBJ2-3, with D possibly TRBD2 on 6 matching bases. V dropped 3 bases and J dropped 3 bases, with 16 bases sitting between them. This CDR3 is built from 16 residues. CDR1 is SEHNR and CDR2 is FQNEAQ in the germline V gene (reference sequence). This CDR3 reads CASSFMEGWWTDTQYF. The CDR3 DNA sequence: TGTGCCAGCAGCTTCATGGAGGGTTGGTGGACAGATACGCAGTATTTT.

The chain combines TRBV10-3 with TRBJ1-6; perhaps TRBD1 as D (6 bases). With 10 bases removed from V and 0 bases from J, the gap between germline ends came to 13 bases. The CDR3 spans 15 residues. Per germline, CDR1 ENHRY and CDR2 SYGVKD. This CDR3 reads CATRDRSSYNSPLHF. The CDR3 DNA is TGTGCCACCCGAGACAGGAGCTCCTATAATTCACCCCTCCACTTT.

The CDR3 spells CASSSAQGTLAQHF. CDR3 coding DNA: TGTGCCAGCAGCTCAGCGCAGGGGACGTTGGCCCAGCATTTT. The chain has TRBV6-5 and TRBJ1-5, with D perhaps TRBD1 (6 bases). The CDR3 runs to 14 residues. The ends were cut back, 6 bases at V and 11 bases at J, with 20 bases in the middle. The germline V gene has CDR1 MNHEY and CDR2 SVGAGI.

The chain recombines TRBV19 with TRBJ1-3; D not certain. Germline assignment: CDR1 LNHDA and CDR2 SQIVND (reference sequence). This CDR3 is 13 amino acids long. The CDR3 DNA follows: TGTCGGGTCAAGGCTTCATCTGGAAACACCATATATTTT. Translation: CRVKASSGNTIYF.

The rearrangement links TRBV18 to TRBJ2-7, with D possibly TRBD2 on 6 matching bases. The CDR3 length is 15 residues. Germline V gene lookup returns CDR1 KGHSH and CDR2 LQKENI. V lost 3 bases, J lost 5 bases, and 17 bases lay in between. The CDR3 sequence is CASSPPSLAQNEQYF. In DNA form, the CDR3 reads TGTGCCAGCTCACCGCCGTCCCTAGCGCAAAACGAGCAGTACTTC.

This clone showed up just a few times. The J gene is TRBJ2-1, the V gene TRBV19, with 7 bases matching TRBD2. This CDR3 contains 17 residues. Per germline, CDR1 LNHDA and CDR2 SQIVND (reference sequence). After removal of 1 base from V and 0 bases from J, the junction contained 6 bases not matched to a gene. CDR3 sequence: CASSIGASGVSYNEQFF. CDR3 bases: TGTGCCAGTAGTATAGGGGCTAGCGGAGTCTCCTACAATGAGCAGTTCTTC.

The chain has TRBV7-8 and TRBJ1-5; D not certain. The CDR3 contains 14 residues. The ends were cut back, 0 bases at V and 6 bases at J, with 9 bases in the middle. Germline V lookup: CDR1 SGHVS, CDR2 FQNEAQ. In DNA, the CDR3 is TGTGCCAGCAGCTTAGCGTTGTGGGCTCAGCCCCAGCATTTT. This translates into CASSLALWAQPQHF.

This chain connects TRBV2 to TRBJ2-4; no clear D. This CDR3 has 14 amino acids. Trimming took off 6 bases at V and 7 bases at J, with 16 bases between the two ends. Germline lookup yields CDR1 SNHLY and CDR2 FYNNEI. The CDR3 protein is CASRADIGSNIQYF. CDR3 nucleotides: TGTGCCAGCAGAGCCGACATAGGTTCCAACATTCAGTACTTC.

The V and J genes are TRBV24-1 and TRBJ2-2; a possible D gene is TRBD1 (6 bases). The CDR3 spans 13 residues. CDR1 is KGHDR and CDR2 is SFDVKD in the germline V gene. V lost 7 bases, J lost 1 base, and 6 bases lay in between. In DNA, the CDR3 is TGTGCCACCAGGACAGGGAACACCGGGGAGCTGTTTTTT. Translation: CATRTGNTGELFF.

The chain joins TRBV10-3 to TRBJ2-3; a possible D gene is TRBD1 (5 bases). The CDR3 is 15 amino acids. The V gene lost 2 bases and the J gene lost 0 bases, with 9 bases spanning the gap. CDR1 ENHRY and CDR2 SYGVKD come from the germline V gene. CDR3: CAISESQGSTDTQYF. CDR3 DNA: TGTGCCATCAGTGAGAGTCAGGGTAGCACAGATACGCAGTATTTT.

The genes are TRBV7-9 and TRBJ2-3; D remains unclear. CDR1 SEHNR and CDR2 FQNEAQ come from the germline V gene (reference sequence). The CDR3 is made up of 16 amino acids. Between the trimmed V and J ends, which lost 5 bases and 6 bases, there was a span of 21 bases. CDR3 DNA sequence: TGTGCCAGCAGCAACATCAATACCTTCACGCCGGATACGCAGTATTTT. It translates to CASSNINTFTPDTQYF.

This chain connects TRBV6-2 or TRBV6-3 to TRBJ2-7; 13 nucleotides line up with TRBD2. This CDR3 comprises 15 residues. Germline V gives CDR1 MNHEY, CDR2 SVGEGT. J gave up 4 bases and V 2 bases, and 2 bases lay outside the gene matches. The CDR3 here is CASSYRTSGSYEQYF. CDR3 in DNA: TGTGCCAGCAGTTACCGGACTAGCGGGAGTTACGAGCAGTACTTC.

The V call is TRBV27, the J call TRBJ1-1; tentative D call: TRBD1 (6 bases). This CDR3 has 14 amino acids. Germline loops: CDR1 MNHEY, CDR2 SMNVEV (reference sequence). V lost 2 bases and J lost 4, with 11 bases in between. The CDR3 DNA reads TGTGCCAGCAGTTTACGGGGGGCGATCACTGAAGCTTTCTTT. It translates to CASSLRGAITEAFF.

This chain joins TRBV7-9 and TRBJ1-6; no firm D call. V dropped 3 bases and J dropped 7 bases, with 7 bases sitting between them. Germline lookup yields CDR1 SEHNR and CDR2 FQNEAQ (reference sequence). The CDR3 is 13 amino acids. CDR3 in DNA: TGTGCCAGCAGCTTCGAGGAGAATTCACCCCTCCACTTT. Protein sequence: CASSFEENSPLHF.

Worth noting for this clone: Distinct nucleotide sequences in the sample also encode this CDR3. The V call is TRBV28, the J call TRBJ1-5; D not resolved. The CDR3 has 15 residues. The V gene's germline CDR1 is MDHEN and CDR2 SYDVKM. Trimming left V 3 bases short and J 0 bases short, with 9 bases between. The CDR3 here is CASSFPGNSNQPQHF. As DNA, the CDR3 is TGTGCCAGCAGTTTTCCCGGGAATAGCAATCAGCCCCAGCATTTT. Full variable domain (rest looked up from reference TRBV28 and TRBJ1-5): DVKVTQSSRYLVKRTGEKVFLECVQDMDHENMFWYRQDPGLGLRLIYFSYDVKMKEKGDIPEGYSVSREKKERFSLILESASTNQTSMYLCASSFPGNSNQPQHFGDGTRLSIL.

The chain recombines TRBV7-6 with TRBJ2-7; D is unresolved. CDR3 length: 13 amino acids. V gave up 5 bases and J gave up 3 bases, with 11 bases separating them. Germline V gene sequence: CDR1 SGHVS, CDR2 FNYEAQ. Here the CDR3 reads CASSPGSGYEQYF. For the CDR3, the DNA is TGTGCCAGCAGCCCCGGGTCGGGCTACGAGCAGTACTTC.

The chain employs TRBV29-1 and TRBJ1-2; the D is unclear. Germline CDR1 reads SQVTM; CDR2 reads ANQGSEA. The ends were cut back, 0 bases at V and 4 bases at J, with 15 bases in the middle. The length of the CDR3 is 15 residues. CDR3 residues: CSVEDPLGVGYGYTF. The CDR3 DNA reads TGCAGCGTTGAAGATCCCCTCGGTGTTGGCTATGGCTACACCTTC.